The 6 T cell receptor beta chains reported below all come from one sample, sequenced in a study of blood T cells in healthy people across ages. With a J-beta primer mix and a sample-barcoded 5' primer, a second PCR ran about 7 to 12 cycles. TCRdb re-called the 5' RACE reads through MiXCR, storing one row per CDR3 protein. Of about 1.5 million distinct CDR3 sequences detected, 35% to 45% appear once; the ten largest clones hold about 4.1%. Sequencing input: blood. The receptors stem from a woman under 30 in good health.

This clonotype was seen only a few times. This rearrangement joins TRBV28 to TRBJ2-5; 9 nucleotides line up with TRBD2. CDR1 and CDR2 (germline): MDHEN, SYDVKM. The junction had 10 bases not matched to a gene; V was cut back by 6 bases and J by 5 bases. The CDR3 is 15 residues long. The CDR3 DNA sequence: TGTGCCAGCAGAGATTCGACTAGCGGTGCGGAGACCCAGTACTTC. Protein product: CASRDSTSGAETQYF.

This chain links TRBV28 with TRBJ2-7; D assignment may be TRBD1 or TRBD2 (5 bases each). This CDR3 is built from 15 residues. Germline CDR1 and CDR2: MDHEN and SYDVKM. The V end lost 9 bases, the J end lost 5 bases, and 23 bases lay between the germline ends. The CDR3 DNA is TGTGCCAGTCGGAAGGGACGGAATGAAATCCACGAGCAGTACTTC. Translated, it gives CASRKGRNEIHEQYF.

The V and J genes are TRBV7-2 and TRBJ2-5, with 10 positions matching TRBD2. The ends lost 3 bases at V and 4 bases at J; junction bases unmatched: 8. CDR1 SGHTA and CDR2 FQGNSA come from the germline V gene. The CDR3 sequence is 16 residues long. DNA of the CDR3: TGTGCCAGCAGCTTCTATCTAGCGGGGGATGGAGAGACCCAGTACTTC. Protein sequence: CASSFYLAGDGETQYF.

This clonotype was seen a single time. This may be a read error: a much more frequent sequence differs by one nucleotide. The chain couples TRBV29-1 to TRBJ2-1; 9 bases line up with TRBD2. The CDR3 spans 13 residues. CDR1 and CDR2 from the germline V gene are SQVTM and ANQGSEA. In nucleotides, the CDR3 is TGCAGCGTAGCACTAGCGGGTCCGAATGAGCAGGTCTTC. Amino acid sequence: CSVALAGPNEQVF.

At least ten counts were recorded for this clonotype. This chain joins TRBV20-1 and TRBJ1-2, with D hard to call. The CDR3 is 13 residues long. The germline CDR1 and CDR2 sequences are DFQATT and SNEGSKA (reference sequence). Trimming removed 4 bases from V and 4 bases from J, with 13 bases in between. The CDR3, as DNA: TGCAGTGCTAAAGATCGGGGAAGCTATGGCTACACCTTC. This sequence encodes CSAKDRGSYGYTF.

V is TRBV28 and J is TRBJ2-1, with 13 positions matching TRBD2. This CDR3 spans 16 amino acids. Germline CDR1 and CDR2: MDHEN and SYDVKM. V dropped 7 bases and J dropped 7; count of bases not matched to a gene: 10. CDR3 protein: CASNRLGTSGKNEQFF. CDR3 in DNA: TGTGCCAGCAACCGCTTAGGGACTAGCGGGAAAAATGAGCAGTTCTTC.